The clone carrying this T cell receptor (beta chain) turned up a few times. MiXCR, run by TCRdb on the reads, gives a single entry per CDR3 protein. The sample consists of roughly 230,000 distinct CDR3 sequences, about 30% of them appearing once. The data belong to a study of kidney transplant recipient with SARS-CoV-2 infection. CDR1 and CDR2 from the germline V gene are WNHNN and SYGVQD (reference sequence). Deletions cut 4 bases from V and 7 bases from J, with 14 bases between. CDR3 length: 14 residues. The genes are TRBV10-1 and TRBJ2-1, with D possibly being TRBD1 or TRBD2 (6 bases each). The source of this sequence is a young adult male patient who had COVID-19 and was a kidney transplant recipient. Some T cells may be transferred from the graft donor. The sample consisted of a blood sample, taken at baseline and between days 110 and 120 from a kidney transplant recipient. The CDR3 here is CASSAGDNWNEQFF. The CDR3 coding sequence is TGCGCCAGCAGTGCGGGGGACAACTGGAATGAGCAGTTCTTC.